Listed here are 28 T cell receptor beta chains from one sample, sequenced in a study of T cell repertoires in ileal Crohn's disease. Clones were read by immunoSEQ multiplex PCR, and TCRdb kept only the in-frame ones, dropping some. The sample contains roughly 2,000 clones, about 90% of which appear only once. Sequenced material: ileal tissue. The receptors were gathered from an adult with Crohn's disease.

V gene TRBV5-5 combines with J gene TRBJ1-5; 10 nucleotides line up with TRBD1. CDR1 is SGHKS, CDR2 YYEKEE, per germline (reference sequence). V shed 0 bases and J 4 bases; nucleotides not matched to a gene: 1. The CDR3 sequence is 15 residues long. The CDR3 DNA sequence: TGTGCCAGCAGCTTGGAGGGACAGGGGAATCAGCCCCAGCATTTT. This encodes CASSLEGQGNQPQHF.

The chain uses TRBV9 and TRBJ2-5; TRBD2 matches at 9 bases. The J segment lost 0 bases and the V segment lost 5 bases, leaving 2 bases of the junction unmatched. The CDR3 length is 14 residues. Germline CDR1 reads SGDLS; CDR2 reads YYNGEE. The CDR3 sequence: CASSAGGYQETQYF. For the CDR3, the DNA is TGTGCCAGCAGTGCGGGGGGGTACCAAGAGACCCAGTACTTC. The full variable domain, with the rest looked up from reference TRBV9 and TRBJ2-5, is DSGVTQTPKHLITATGQRVTLRCSPRSGDLSVYWYQQSLDQGLQFLIQYYNGEERAKGNILERFSAQQFPDLHSELNLSSLELGDSALYFCASSAGGYQETQYFGPGTRLLVL.

The rearrangement uses TRBV4-3 and TRBJ2-2; 8 positions match TRBD2. The germline CDR1 and CDR2 sequences are LGHNA and YSLEER. J lost 3 bases, V lost 1 base, and 4 bases had no gene match. CDR3 length: 16 amino acids. The CDR3 is CASSQGGRGDTGELFF. DNA for the CDR3: TGCGCCAGCAGCCAAGGGGGGCGGGGGGACACCGGGGAGCTGTTTTTT.

The gene calls are TRBV6-5 and TRBJ1-6, with TRBD1 matching over 9 bases. Losses at the gene ends were 2 bases for V and 8 bases for J; bases not matched to a gene: 4. The CDR3 covers 15 residues. Germline V gene lookup returns CDR1 MNHEY and CDR2 SVGAGI. In DNA form, the CDR3 reads TGTGCCAGCAGTTACGGTGACAGGGGGTATTCACCCCTCCACTTT. This sequence encodes CASSYGDRGYSPLHF.

This clone occurred a few times. The chain uses TRBV30 and TRBJ1-6, with a weak D call TRBD1 (5 bases). Germline V gene sequence: CDR1 GTSNPN, CDR2 SVGIG (reference sequence). Trimming left V 1 base short and J 7 bases short, with 14 bases between. CDR3 length: 15 residues. CDR3 loop: CAWSGGGGRNSPLHF. DNA of the CDR3: TGTGCCTGGAGTGGTGGGGGAGGGAGGAATTCACCCCTCCACTTT.

The chain uses TRBV30 and TRBJ2-3, with TRBD2 as a possible D gene (7 bases). Trimming pared 6 bases from V and 9 bases from J, leaving 16 bases between. This CDR3 contains 12 residues. Germline assignment: CDR1 GTSNPN and CDR2 SVGIG (reference sequence). The CDR3 protein is CACRQWGGTQYF. CDR3 nucleotide sequence: TGTGCCTGCCGTCAGTGGGGGGGCACGCAGTATTTT.

The V gene is TRBV4-2, the J gene TRBJ2-6; TRBD1 agrees at 8 bases. The CDR3 totals 19 residues. Germline CDR1 reads LGHNA; CDR2 reads YNFKEQ. V lost 0 bases to trimming and J lost 0 bases; unmatched junction nucleotides: 7. This CDR3 reads CASSQDLGTGPSGANVLTF. The CDR3 DNA is TGTGCCAGCAGCCAAGATCTAGGGACAGGACCCTCTGGGGCCAACGTCCTGACTTTC.

This clone appeared once. The V call is TRBV7-3, the J call TRBJ2-1, with 14 bases that match TRBD2. Trimming removed 4 bases from V and 5 bases from J; junction bases left unmatched: 4. This CDR3 is 16 amino acids long. Germline CDR1 reads SGHTA; CDR2 reads FQGTGA. CDR3 loop: CASSSMTSGGDNEQFF. As DNA, the CDR3 is TGTGCCAGCAGCTCCATGACTAGCGGGGGGGACAATGAGCAGTTCTTC.

The V gene is TRBV5-8, the J gene TRBJ1-2, with D unclear. V gave up 0 bases and J gave up 3 bases, with 6 bases separating them. Per germline, CDR1 SGHTS and CDR2 YDEGEE. The length of the CDR3 is 13 residues. CDR3: CASSLVSDYGYTF. The CDR3 nucleotides read TGTGCCAGCAGCTTGGTTTCGGACTATGGCTACACCTTC.

The rearrangement joins TRBV9 to TRBJ2-2; a possible D gene is TRBD2 (6 bases). This CDR3 has 15 amino acids. Germline V gene sequence: CDR1 SGDLS, CDR2 YYNGEE. V was shortened by 2 bases and J by 3 bases, with 11 bases between the two germline ends. The CDR3 here is CASSVGPGDTGELFF. CDR3 nucleotide sequence: TGTGCCAGCAGCGTCGGCCCGGGAGACACCGGGGAGCTGTTTTTT.

The CDR3 loop is CASSRGGSNQPQHF. CDR3 in DNA: TGTGCCAGCAGCCGGGGGGGGAGCAATCAGCCCCAGCATTTT. The J gene is TRBJ1-5, the V gene TRBV6-1; TRBD1 might be the D (5 bases). The germline V gene has CDR1 MNHNS and CDR2 SASEGT. The V end lost 6 bases, the J end lost 1 base, and 10 bases lay between the germline ends. This CDR3 is 14 amino acids long.

The chain uses TRBV5-1 and TRBJ1-2; D call uncertain. CDR3 length equals 14 residues. CDR1 and CDR2 (germline): SGHRS, YFSETQ. V was cut by 7 bases and J by 8 bases, with 21 bases left in between. CDR3 amino acids: CASSSGSYSPGYTF. The CDR3 DNA is TGCGCCAGCTCGTCGGGTTCTTATAGCCCCGGCTACACCTTC.

The chain links TRBV19 to TRBJ2-2; D is possibly TRBD2 (5 bases). CDR1 LNHDA and CDR2 SQIVND come from the germline V gene (reference sequence). The CDR3 length is 17 residues. V gave up 3 bases and J gave up 0 bases, with 14 bases separating them. CDR3 region: CASSIRTDSANTGELFF. The CDR3 DNA reads TGTGCCAGTAGTATCCGAACGGACTCTGCGAACACCGGGGAGCTGTTTTTT.

This clone was picked up a small number of times. The V call is TRBV12-5, the J call TRBJ1-2; 9 positions match TRBD1. V was clipped by 1 base and J by 6 bases; unmatched bases: 9. This CDR3 has 16 amino acids. The germline gives CDR1 LGHNT, CDR2 FRNRAP. Written as DNA, the CDR3 is TGTGCTAGTGGTTTGGCACAGGGGGCGCCTAGGAATGGCTACACCTTC. It encodes CASGLAQGAPRNGYTF.

The chain recombines TRBV5-4 with TRBJ2-3; 10 bases line up with TRBD2. The germline V gene encodes CDR1 SGHNT and CDR2 YYREEE (reference sequence). The V segment lost 1 base and the J segment 2 bases; nucleotides outside the gene matches: 7. The CDR3 is 17 amino acids. DNA of the CDR3: TGTGCCAGCAGCTTGTTCGGACTAGCGGAAATCACAGATACGCAGTATTTT. Translating gives CASSLFGLAEITDTQYF. Full variable domain (missing parts from reference TRBV5-4 and TRBJ2-3): ETGVTQSPTHLIKTRGQQVTLRCSSQSGHNTVSWYQQALGQGPQFIFQYYREEENGRGNFPPRFSGLQFPNYSSELNVNALELDDSALYLCASSLFGLAEITDTQYFGPGTRLTVL.

The rearrangement joins TRBV7-9 to TRBJ1-3; D may be TRBD1 (6 bases). The CDR3 runs 16 residues. The ends were cut back, 4 bases at V and 0 bases at J, with 13 bases in the middle. CDR1 is SEHNR and CDR2 is FQNEAQ in the germline V gene (reference sequence). The CDR3 loop reads CASSSGQPSSGNTIYF. Here the CDR3 DNA reads TGTGCCAGCAGCTCAGGACAGCCCAGCTCTGGAAACACCATATATTTT.

This sequence joins TRBV9 and TRBJ2-1, with no clear D. There are 14 residues in the CDR3. Trimming pared 0 bases from V and 6 bases from J, leaving 10 bases between. Germline values: CDR1 SGDLS, CDR2 YYNGEE. The CDR3 DNA reads TGTGCCAGCAGCGTAGGGGTTAGCCCCAATGAGCAGTTCTTC. It encodes CASSVGVSPNEQFF.

The gene calls are TRBV5-4 and TRBJ2-7; D unresolved. Per germline, CDR1 SGHNT and CDR2 YYREEE (reference sequence). The CDR3 consists of 14 residues. With 0 bases removed from V and 2 bases from J, the gap between germline ends came to 9 bases. The chain's CDR3 is CASSLDLVAYEQYF. CDR3 coding DNA: TGTGCCAGCAGCTTGGACCTAGTCGCCTACGAGCAGTACTTC.

CDR3 DNA: TGTGCCAGCATTGGGATTCGACAGGGAAGCAATCAGCCCCAGCATTTT. It yields the protein CASIGIRQGSNQPQHF. V and J are TRBV9 and TRBJ1-5; TRBD1 matches at 7 bases. Germline V lookup: CDR1 SGDLS, CDR2 YYNGEE. The CDR3 is made up of 16 amino acids. V gave up 6 bases and J gave up 1 base; unmatched junction bases: 10.

This chain connects TRBV19 to TRBJ1-5; 7 bases map to TRBD1. Germline V gives CDR1 LNHDA, CDR2 SQIVND (reference sequence). J gave up 1 base and V 9 bases, and 9 bases lay outside the gene matches. The CDR3 loop spans 15 amino acids. This chain's CDR3 is CASNRGRRSNQPQHF. CDR3 DNA sequence: TGTGCCAGCAACAGGGGAAGGAGAAGCAATCAGCCCCAGCATTTT.

The CDR3 DNA reads as TGTGCCAGTAGCCGGGACACCCAAGAGACCCAGTACTTC. It is translated as CASSRDTQETQYF. The rearrangement uses TRBV19 and TRBJ2-5; TRBD1 is a possible D gene (6 bases). V lost 6 bases and J lost 1, with 9 bases in between. CDR1 and CDR2 (germline): LNHDA, SQIVND (reference sequence). CDR3 length equals 13 residues.

The sample holds a few counts of this clone. This chain joins TRBV19 and TRBJ2-3; tentatively, D is TRBD2 (6 bases). Trimming left V 9 bases short and J 2 bases short, with 15 bases between. CDR1 LNHDA and CDR2 SQIVND come from the germline V gene (reference sequence). This CDR3 has 14 amino acids. CDR3 in DNA: TGTGCCAGCGGGGGTGAGCCCCACACAGATACGCAGTATTTT. Its translation is CASGGEPHTDTQYF.

The V call is TRBV9, the J call TRBJ2-3; a weak D match, TRBD2 (7 bases). Between the trimmed V and J ends, which lost 0 bases and 4 bases, there was a span of 21 bases. This CDR3 contains 18 residues. Germline lookup yields CDR1 SGDLS and CDR2 YYNGEE. The CDR3 DNA is TGTGCCAGCAGCGTAGAGGACAGTTCCTGGGAGGGGGCAGATACGCAGTATTTT. This codes for CASSVEDSSWEGADTQYF.

This clone was recorded once. V and J are TRBV29-1 and TRBJ2-7; D perhaps matches TRBD1 (6 bases). The V gene's germline CDR1 is SQVTM and CDR2 ANQGSEA. Between the trimmed V and J ends, which lost 5 bases and 1 base, there was a span of 15 bases. The CDR3 contains 14 residues. The CDR3 here is CSVNSAGASYEQYF. DNA of the CDR3: TGCAGCGTTAACAGCGCAGGGGCATCCTACGAGCAGTACTTC.

V and J are TRBV20-1 and TRBJ2-3, with D uncertain. The CDR3 is made up of 11 amino acids. In germline, CDR1 is DFQATT, CDR2 SNEGSKA (reference sequence). Trimming pared 2 bases from V and 2 bases from J, leaving 2 bases between. The CDR3, as DNA: TGCAGTGCTAGATACACAGATACGCAGTATTTT. It is translated as CSARYTDTQYF.

This clone was recorded once. The chain couples TRBV30 to TRBJ1-5, with 7 nucleotides matching TRBD1. CDR1 is GTSNPN, CDR2 SVGIG, per germline (reference sequence). Unmatched junction bases numbered 2, after V lost 2 bases and J lost 4 bases. This CDR3 spans 13 amino acids. The CDR3 DNA reads as TGTGCCTGGAGTCCGGACAGGAATCAGCCCCAGCATTTT. Translating it yields CAWSPDRNQPQHF.

This clone is a singleton in its sample. The chain employs TRBV30 and TRBJ1-5; 10 nucleotides line up with TRBD1. The V segment lost 3 bases and the J segment 2 bases; nucleotides outside the gene matches: 4. From germline, CDR1 is GTSNPN and CDR2 SVGIG (reference sequence). This CDR3 region has 15 residues. The CDR3 sequence is CAWRAGQGGNQPQHF. The CDR3, as DNA: TGTGCCTGGAGGGCAGGACAGGGGGGCAATCAGCCCCAGCATTTT.

The chain recombines TRBV12-5 with TRBJ2-7; TRBD2 matches at 11 bases. Unmatched junction bases numbered 12, after V lost 0 bases and J lost 2 bases. Germline V gene data show CDR1 as LGHNT and CDR2 as FRNRAP. The CDR3 consists of 19 residues. The CDR3 here is CASGLVRLAGWAMAYEQYF. The DNA of the CDR3 is TGTGCTAGTGGTTTGGTAAGACTAGCGGGGTGGGCTATGGCCTACGAGCAGTACTTC.